This paragraph reports one T cell receptor (beta chain). Antigen: not known. The sample belongs to a study of cytomegalovirus exposure and HLA in healthy donors. At the level of the study: Findings of an earlier analysis included some 120 million unique TCR beta sequences from 190 million or so T cells.

The CDR3 consists of 14 residues. The trim removed 6 bases at V and 2 bases at J, leaving 6 bases unmatched. Germline-derived CDR1 and CDR2 are MNHEY and SVGAGI. The PCR was carried out with 60 Vbeta primers and 13 Jbeta primers. Method: immunoSEQ multiplex PCR; TCRdb's copy keeps in-frame clones and lacks some. The table has approximately 89,000 clones, around 77% seen once; the top ten hold around 3.4%. Whole-study findings and limits: Listed as cytomegalovirus-associated were 164 TCR beta chains.

The sequencing sample was made of PBMCs. The sequence derives from a young man in good health and CMV-seronegative. V is TRBV6-5 and J is TRBJ2-7; 8 nucleotides align to TRBD1. The CDR3 spells CASSSRGLPYEQYF. The CDR3 DNA follows: TGTGCCAGCAGCTCCAGGGGGCTTCCCTACGAGCAGTACTTC.